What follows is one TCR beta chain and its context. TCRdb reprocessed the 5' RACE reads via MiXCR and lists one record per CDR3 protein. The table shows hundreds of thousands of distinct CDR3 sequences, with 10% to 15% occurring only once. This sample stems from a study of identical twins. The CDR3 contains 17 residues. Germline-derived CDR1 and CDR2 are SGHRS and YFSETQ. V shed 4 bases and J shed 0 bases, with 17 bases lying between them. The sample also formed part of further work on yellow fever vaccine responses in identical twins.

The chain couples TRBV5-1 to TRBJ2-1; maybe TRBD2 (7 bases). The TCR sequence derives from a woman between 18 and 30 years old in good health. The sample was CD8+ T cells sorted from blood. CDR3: CASSPRGGGPSYNEQFF. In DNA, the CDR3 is TGCGCCAGCAGCCCCCGGGGAGGGGGACCCTCCTACAATGAGCAGTTCTTC. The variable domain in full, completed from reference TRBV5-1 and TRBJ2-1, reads KAGVTQTPRYLIKTRGQQVTLSCSPISGHRSVSWYQQTPGQGLQFLFEYFSETQRNKGNFPGRFSGRQFSNSRSEMNVSTLELGDSALYLCASSPRGGGPSYNEQFFGPGTRLTVL.